These 17 T cell receptor beta chains came from one sample sequenced in a study of Ad26.COV2.S vaccination and SARS-CoV-2 variants. Method: immunoSEQ multiplex PCR; TCRdb's copy keeps in-frame clones and lacks some. The sample contains roughly 320,000 clones, 86% of which appear only once. Noted treatment: around 19 received Ad26.COV2.S at low or high dose, single or two shots; roughly five received placebo; per-sample allocation not given. Collection of samples fell on day 63 after the first vaccine or placebo injection. The sequenced sample was peripheral blood, obtained in a trial of Ad26.COV2.S vaccine versus placebo. Receptor source: a person between 18 and 65 years old who received the Ad26.COV2.S COVID-19 vaccine or a placebo.

The CDR3 region is CASSQDVGPYEQYF. For the CDR3, the DNA is TGTGCCAGCTCGCAGGACGTGGGGCCCTACGAGCAGTACTTC. The rearrangement uses TRBV18 and TRBJ2-7; TRBD1 is a possible D gene (5 bases). CDR3 length equals 14 residues. Germline V gives CDR1 KGHSH, CDR2 LQKENI. Trimming removed 6 bases at V and 2 bases at J, with 14 bases between.

This clone has a single count. J is TRBJ2-3 and V is TRBV6-1; D not resolved. CDR3 length: 13 amino acids. From germline, CDR1 is MNHNS and CDR2 SASEGT. The ends were cut back, 0 bases at V and 1 base at J, with 2 bases in the middle. CDR3 sequence (DNA): TGTGCCAGCAGTGAAGCCCGCACAGATACGCAGTATTTT. As protein: CASSEARTDTQYF.

V gene TRBV6-5 combines with J gene TRBJ2-1; D is uncertain. CDR3 length equals 13 residues. Germline loops: CDR1 MNHEY, CDR2 SVGAGI. Trimming pared 7 bases from V and 1 base from J, leaving 8 bases between. CDR3 nucleotides: TGTGCCAGCATGCAGCCATCCTACAATGAGCAGTTCTTC. This encodes CASMQPSYNEQFF.

The chain employs TRBV4-3 and TRBJ2-2, with D hard to call. This CDR3 has 15 residues. V was shortened by 1 base and J by 5 bases, with 11 bases between the two germline ends. CDR1 is LGHNA and CDR2 is YSLEER in the germline V gene. CDR3 protein: CASSQVVRLTGELFF. The DNA of the CDR3 is TGCGCCAGCAGCCAAGTAGTCAGGCTGACCGGGGAGCTGTTTTTT.

This chain uses TRBV7-2 with TRBJ1-2, with TRBD1 matching 8 bases. Germline V gene data show CDR1 as SGHTA and CDR2 as FQGNSA. The trim removed 4 bases at V and 8 bases at J, leaving 12 bases unmatched. The CDR3 extends over 15 amino acids. CDR3 residues: CASSSDRGVLGGYTF. The CDR3 DNA reads as TGTGCCAGCAGCTCCGACAGGGGAGTTTTGGGGGGCTACACCTTC.

J is TRBJ2-1 and V is TRBV5-4; 12 bases fit TRBD2. The V gene end was trimmed by 1 base and the J gene end by 8 bases; junction bases not matched to a gene: 4. The germline gives CDR1 SGHNT, CDR2 YYREEE (reference sequence). CDR3 length: 15 amino acids. The chain's CDR3 is CASSLPSGGAYEQFF. The CDR3 DNA reads TGTGCCAGCAGCTTGCCTAGCGGGGGGGCCTATGAGCAGTTCTTC.

This sequence joins TRBV29-1 and TRBJ2-2; D unresolved. V was trimmed by 1 base and J by 1 base, leaving 7 bases between them. Germline V gives CDR1 SQVTM, CDR2 ANQGSEA. The CDR3 has 14 residues. CDR3 sequence: CSVEAALNTGELFF. The DNA for the CDR3 is TGCAGCGTTGAAGCAGCCTTGAACACCGGGGAGCTGTTTTTT.

This clone was found a few times. V gene TRBV5-6 combines with J gene TRBJ1-4; possible D gene TRBD1, 6 bases. Between the trimmed V and J ends, which lost 2 bases and 8 bases, there was a span of 16 bases. In germline, CDR1 is SGHDT, CDR2 YYEEEE. The CDR3 length is 15 residues. CDR3: CASSFKQGYSEKLFF. The CDR3 nucleotides are TGTGCCAGCAGCTTTAAACAGGGCTATAGCGAAAAACTGTTTTTT.

V usage is TRBV30 and J usage is TRBJ1-1; a possible D gene is TRBD1 (6 bases). Germline V lookup: CDR1 GTSNPN, CDR2 SVGIG (reference sequence). Trimming pared 2 bases from V and 5 bases from J, leaving 18 bases between. CDR3 length equals 15 residues. This chain's CDR3 is CAWSQLGGGWTEAFF. The CDR3 nucleotides are TGTGCCTGGAGTCAACTAGGGGGGGGCTGGACTGAAGCTTTCTTT.

The chain has TRBV7-9 and TRBJ2-3; D call uncertain. Trimming shortened V by 1 base and J by 3 bases, and 11 bases separated the two germline ends. Germline V gene sequence: CDR1 SEHNR, CDR2 FQNEAQ (reference sequence). The CDR3 sequence is 15 residues long. CDR3 DNA sequence: TGTGCCAGCAGCTTAGGTGCCCATGGAACAGATACGCAGTATTTT. This gives the protein CASSLGAHGTDTQYF.

The rearrangement links TRBV6-2 or TRBV6-3 to TRBJ2-7; D gene ambiguous. The V end lost 4 bases, the J end lost 9 bases, and 10 bases lay between the germline ends. CDR3 length: 11 residues. The germline gives CDR1 MNHEY, CDR2 SVGEGT. CDR3 bases: TGTGCCAGCAGTTCCGCGAATGCGCAGTACTTC. Its translation is CASSSANAQYF.

V and J are TRBV5-1 and TRBJ2-7; D perhaps matches TRBD2 (6 bases). The length of the CDR3 is 13 residues. Germline V gene sequence: CDR1 SGHRS, CDR2 YFSETQ. Trimming shortened V by 6 bases and J by 3 bases, and 13 bases separated the two germline ends. The CDR3 spells CASTKSGGYEQYF. CDR3 DNA sequence: TGCGCCAGCACGAAATCCGGGGGCTACGAGCAGTACTTC. The complete variable domain, with remaining parts taken from reference TRBV5-1 and TRBJ2-7, reads KAGVTQTPRYLIKTRGQQVTLSCSPISGHRSVSWYQQTPGQGLQFLFEYFSETQRNKGNFPGRFSGRQFSNSRSEMNVSTLELGDSALYLCASTKSGGYEQYFGPGTRLTVT.

The V gene is TRBV15, the J gene TRBJ1-1; tentative D call: TRBD1 (6 bases). CDR1 is LNHNV and CDR2 is YYDKDF in the germline V gene (reference sequence). Trimming left V 5 bases short and J 4 bases short, with 14 bases between. The CDR3 length is 14 residues. The CDR3 region is CATSHVGGGTEAFF. CDR3 DNA: TGTGCCACCAGCCACGTAGGGGGTGGCACTGAAGCTTTCTTT.

This clone was counted only a few times. DNA for the CDR3: TGTGCCAGCAGCTTAGACGGGGGGCCCTATGGCTACACCTTC. It yields the protein CASSLDGGPYGYTF. This chain links TRBV7-2 with TRBJ1-2; tentative D call: TRBD1 (6 bases). CDR3 length equals 14 residues. CDR1 is SGHTA and CDR2 is FQGNSA in the germline V gene. V gave up 1 base and J gave up 4 bases, with 10 bases separating them.

V usage is TRBV7-2 and J usage is TRBJ1-1, with D hard to call. There are 14 residues in the CDR3. Germline assignment: CDR1 SGHTA and CDR2 FQGNSA. The V end was cut by 5 bases, the J end by 2 bases, with 12 bases between. Here the CDR3 DNA reads TGTGCCAGCAGCCCCGGTGGTACCAACACTGAAGCTTTCTTT. This sequence encodes CASSPGGTNTEAFF.

V gene TRBV3-1 (or the pseudogene TRBV3-2) combines with J gene TRBJ1-2; 9 bases are shared with TRBD1. Trimming took 5 bases from V and 8 from J; bases not matched to a gene: 12. In germline, CDR1 is LGHDT, CDR2 YNNKEL (reference sequence). This CDR3 has 15 residues. CDR3 bases: TGTGCCAGCAGCGTACAGGGGGCGGTGGTTAGGGGCTACACCTTC. Translated, it gives CASSVQGAVVRGYTF.

V gene TRBV19 combines with J gene TRBJ1-1; 9 bases fit TRBD1. After removal of 9 bases from V and 0 bases from J, the junction contained 8 bases not matched to a gene. In germline, CDR1 is LNHDA, CDR2 SQIVND (reference sequence). This CDR3 region has 15 residues. Written as DNA, the CDR3 is TGTGCCAGCGACAGGGGGGGTGTTATGAACACTGAAGCTTTCTTT. It codes for CASDRGGVMNTEAFF.